Described below is a single T cell receptor (beta chain) sequence and its context. Antigen: not known. The data derive from a study of CXCR3-negative and CXCR3-positive naive CD8 T cells. Turning to the study itself: Each library gave roughly 1.4 +/- 0.3 million of approximately 140 million TRB reads.

The study, taken as a whole, reports: Comparison of naive CXCR3-negative and CXCR3-positive cells revealed similar TRBV-TRBJ usage, while memory cells differed. Whereas both naive subsets had comparably high diversity, memory CD8+ cells had much lower diversity.

CDR1 is SQVTM and CDR2 is ANQGSEA in the germline V gene. The CDR3 is 15 amino acids. Cells classed as naive CD8+ T cells were CD45RO-CCR7+CD27+CD95-. The study made its TRB cDNA libraries by 5' RACE, adding UMI labels. TCRdb derives one entry per CDR3 protein from the 5' RACE reads, leaving out DNA. This sample contains approximately 88,000 distinct CDR3 sequences. The sample comprised naive CXCR3- CD8+ T cells from blood. Subset in this sample: CD45RO-CCR7+CD27+CD95- naive CD8+ T cells lacking CXCR3 (TNR3-). The V gene is TRBV29-1, the J gene TRBJ2-6; without DNA, the TCRdb call of TRBD1 cannot be checked. The clonotype comes from a human donor in good health. Some clones in this sample may be carry-over from other donors' samples. The chain's CDR3 is CSVAGTGVGANVLTF.